This TCR beta chain was recorded in a study of shared clonotypes between healthy human individuals. Study as a whole: The cohort had a couple of women and three men, ages 18 to 49. Whole-study findings and limits: Researchers found naive subsets generally carried larger estimated richness than memory subsets.

Worth noting for this clone: Its target is unknown.

TCRdb's table, derived via immunoSEQ multiplex PCR, lists solely in-frame clones and lacks some. The sample lists around 580,000 clones; roughly 98% were seen once. V was pared by 6 bases and J by 6 bases, with 8 bases between. Looked up from germline, CDR1 is MNHEY and CDR2 is SMNVEV (reference sequence). The CDR3 totals 11 residues. Terminally differentiated effector memory CD45RA+ cells were excluded by CCR7 positive selection of CD45RO-negative cells. J is TRBJ1-1 and V is TRBV27, with a weak D call TRBD1 (5 bases). This clonotype originated in a man under 40 in good health. The material sequenced was naive CD8+ T cells sorted from blood. The CDR3: CASSWGSEAFF. The CDR3 nucleotides are TGTGCCAGCAGCTGGGGGTCTGAAGCTTTCTTT.